The T cell receptor (beta chain) under discussion was sequenced for a study of T cell changes during pregnancy in multiple sclerosis. Clones were read by immunoSEQ multiplex PCR, and TCRdb kept only the in-frame ones, dropping some. This sample has some 40,000 clones; roughly 94% occur once, and the top ten carry over 1.5%. V dropped 10 bases and J dropped 0 bases, with 19 bases sitting between them. The CDR3 sequence is 15 residues long. CDR1 is MDHEN and CDR2 is SYDVKM in the germline V gene. This clonotype originated in a female donor with multiple sclerosis, enrolled in a pregnancy study. Sample: peripheral blood, taken in the third trimester of pregnancy. This chain links TRBV28 with TRBJ2-7; TRBD1 might be the D (6 bases). CDR3 amino acids: CATIKTGLPSYEQYF. The CDR3 DNA follows: TGTGCCACGATAAAGACAGGTTTGCCCTCCTACGAGCAGTACTTC.